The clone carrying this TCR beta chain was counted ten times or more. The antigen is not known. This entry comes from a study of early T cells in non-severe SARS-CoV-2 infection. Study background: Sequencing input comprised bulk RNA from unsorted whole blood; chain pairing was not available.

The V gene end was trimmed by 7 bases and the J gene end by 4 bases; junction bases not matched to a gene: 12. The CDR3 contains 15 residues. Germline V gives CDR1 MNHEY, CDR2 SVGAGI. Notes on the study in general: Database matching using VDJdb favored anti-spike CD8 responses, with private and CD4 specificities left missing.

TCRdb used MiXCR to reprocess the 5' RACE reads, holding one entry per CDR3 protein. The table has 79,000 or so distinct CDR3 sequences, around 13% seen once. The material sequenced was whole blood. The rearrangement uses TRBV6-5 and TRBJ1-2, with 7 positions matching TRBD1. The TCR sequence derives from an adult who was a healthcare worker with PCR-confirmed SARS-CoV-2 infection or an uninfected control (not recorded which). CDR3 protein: CASTYNSGTAYGYTF. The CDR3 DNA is TGTGCCAGCACCTACAACTCCGGGACAGCCTATGGCTACACCTTC.